The rows below give T cell receptor beta chains drawn from one sample of a study of read filtering for tumor transcriptome and immune sequencing. TCRdb reprocessed the reads via MiXCR and lists one record per CDR3 protein. Among more than 100,000 distinct CDR3 sequences listed, 13% were seen once. What was sequenced was a population of CD138-negative cells sorted from bone marrow. These receptors were obtained from a donor older than 35 with multiple myeloma. Each CDR3 is given with its conserved first and last residue. D genes are given only for firm matches. For some rows the clone size is stated as once, few or many, or as a class when expanded; others skip it.

CASRATSINEQFF	TGTGCCAGCAGGGCTACTAGCATCAATGAGCAGTTCTTC	TRBV2	many	-	TRBJ2-1
CASGGQGAGETQYF	TGTGCCAGTGGGGGACAGGGGGCGGGAGAGACCCAGTACTTC	TRBV19	-	TRBD1	TRBJ2-5
CASSGQVSGNQPQHF	TGTGCCAGCAGCGGACAGGTCTCGGGCAATCAGCCCCAGCATTTT	TRBV28	-	TRBD1	TRBJ1-5
CASSPRTSGGLYNEQLF	TGCGCCAGCAGCCCGCGGACTAGCGGGGGGCTCTACAATGAGCAGCTCTTC	TRBV5-1	few	TRBD2	TRBJ2-1
CASSRYDRDGNQPQHF	TGTGCCAGCAGCAGATATGACAGGGATGGCAATCAGCCCCAGCATTTT	TRBV5-6	-	TRBD1	TRBJ1-5
CASSGTSGGGTDTQYF	TGTGCCAGCAGCGGGACTAGCGGGGGGGGCACAGATACGCAGTATTTT	TRBV28	few	TRBD2	TRBJ2-3
CSATFYNEQFF	TGCAGTGCTACATTTTACAATGAGCAGTTCTTC	TRBV20-1	many	-	TRBJ2-1
CASLPGLGGSDTQYF	TGTGCCAGCCTCCCTGGACTAGGTGGCTCAGATACGCAGTATTTT	TRBV7-2	many	TRBD2	TRBJ2-3
CASSVATEFGNQPQHF	TGTGCCAGCAGCGTTGCAACAGAGTTCGGCAATCAGCCCCAGCATTTT	TRBV7-8	-	-	TRBJ1-5
CATSRDIKASGGSTDTQYF	TGTGCCACCAGCAGAGATATAAAGGCTAGCGGGGGAAGCACAGATACGCAGTATTTT	TRBV15	-	TRBD2	TRBJ2-3
CASSRAGLAGELFF	TGTGCCAGCAGCAGGGCAGGGCTCGCCGGGGAGCTGTTTTTT	TRBV6-1	many	-	TRBJ2-2
CAWSVLVASEQFF	TGTGCCTGGAGTGTACTGGTAGCGAGTGAGCAGTTCTTC	TRBV30	many	-	TRBJ2-1
CASTPGGYQETQYF	TGTGCCAGCACCCCGGGGGGGTACCAAGAGACCCAGTACTTC	TRBV7-8	many	TRBD2	TRBJ2-5
CSAGDRILSTDTQYF	TGCAGTGCTGGGGACAGGATTCTTAGCACAGATACGCAGTATTTT	TRBV20-1	many	TRBD1	TRBJ2-3
CASSSRTLGEQYF	TGTGCCAGCAGTTCCCGGACTTTGGGCGAGCAGTACTTC	TRBV2	many	-	TRBJ2-7
CASSPPTGSPYNEQFF	TGTGCCAGCAGCCCTCCGACAGGATCGCCGTACAATGAGCAGTTCTTC	TRBV11-2	-	-	TRBJ2-1
CASSPTAPSYEQYF	TGTGCCAGCAGCCCGACAGCCCCCTCCTACGAGCAGTACTTC	TRBV13	many	-	TRBJ2-7
CASSLFGTGHRETQYF	TGTGCCAGCAGTCTCTTTGGGACAGGGCATAGGGAGACCCAGTACTTC	TRBV28	many	TRBD1	TRBJ2-5